This T cell receptor beta chain was sequenced during a study of T cells after yellow fever vaccination. Turning to the study itself: Fractions containing few cells were prepared with SMART-Seq v4 Ultra Low Input.

This clonotype was seen a few times. The antigen remains unidentified. The 5'RACE template-switching step produced TCR cDNA and added a universal primer site and UMIs. TCRdb re-analysed the 5' RACE reads in MiXCR, keeping a single row per CDR3 protein. This sample yields under 550,000 distinct CDR3 sequences, of which about a fifth are seen a single time; roughly a sixth belongs to the top ten. Study-level results: Primary-vaccination clones mostly resurfaced post-booster (96% CD4, under 90% CD8). Only a minor proportion of clonotypes was detected across both CD4 and CD8 compartments.

The TCR was taken from a man younger than 35 who received the YFV17D yellow fever vaccine. This specimen was PBMCs, taken around 3 weeks after the first yellow fever vaccination.

In nucleotides, the CDR3 is TGCGCCAGCAGTCCAAATGACAGGGGGTATCTCACAGATACGCAGTATTTT. Protein: CASSPNDRGYLTDTQYF. The genes are TRBV10-1 and TRBJ2-3; 9 bases agree with TRBD1. This CDR3 has 17 residues. The germline gives CDR1 WNHNN, CDR2 SYGVQD (reference sequence). After removal of 5 bases from V and 2 bases from J, the junction contained 11 bases not matched to a gene.